One and the same sample provided the 17 T cell receptor beta chains below, sequenced in a study of cytomegalovirus exposure and HLA in healthy donors. Researchers ran the PCR with 60 Vbeta and 13 Jbeta primers. Profiled with immunoSEQ multiplex PCR; TCRdb holds only in-frame clones, not every one. This sample has about 130,000 clones, with under 90% found just once. The specimen sequenced was PBMCs. The receptors shown here come from a woman aged 40 to 50 in good health and CMV-seropositive.

The V and J genes are TRBV7-9 and TRBJ2-2; 9 positions match TRBD2. V trimming: 0 bases; J trimming: 6 bases; junction bases outside the gene matches: 11. CDR1 SEHNR and CDR2 FQNEAQ come from the germline V gene (reference sequence). The CDR3 is made up of 18 amino acids. CDR3 nucleotide sequence: TGTGCCAGCAGCTTAGCGTGGGGGCTAGCGGGATCACCCGGGGAGCTGTTTTTT. It translates to CASSLAWGLAGSPGELFF.

The rearrangement uses TRBV4-2 and TRBJ2-1; tentative D call: TRBD2 (7 bases). This CDR3 is 17 amino acids long. CDR1 LGHNA and CDR2 YNFKEQ come from the germline V gene. With 2 bases removed from V and 0 bases from J, the gap between germline ends came to 14 bases. The DNA for the CDR3 is TGTGCCAGCAGCCAAACGAAGGGGGGGGCCTCCTACAATGAGCAGTTCTTC. It yields the protein CASSQTKGGASYNEQFF.

About this clone: One end of the junction fails to match germline, which may point to a read error. CDR3 nucleotides: TGTGCTAGCAGCTTAGGGACAGACCCAGAGACCCAGTACTTC. Translated, it gives CASSLGTDPETQYF. This chain links TRBV7-7 with TRBJ2-5, with 7 bases matching TRBD1. The V gene's germline CDR1 is SSHAT and CDR2 FNYEAQ (reference sequence). The CDR3 runs to 14 residues.

The rearrangement uses TRBV4-1 and TRBJ2-7; tentative D call: TRBD2 (6 bases). This CDR3 is 15 amino acids long. The germline gives CDR1 MGHRA, CDR2 YSYEKL. With 0 bases removed from V and 2 bases from J, the gap between germline ends came to 11 bases. The CDR3 bases are TGCGCCAGCAGCCAAGACGTAGCGGCCCCCTACGAGCAGTACTTC. It encodes CASSQDVAAPYEQYF.

The V call is TRBV7-9, the J call TRBJ1-1; 7 nucleotides agree with TRBD1. Per germline, CDR1 SEHNR and CDR2 FQNEAQ (reference sequence). V gave up 5 bases and J gave up 4 bases; unmatched junction bases: 10. The CDR3 runs 15 residues. CDR3 DNA sequence: TGTGCCAGCAGCCCTTTGACAGGGTTCGGCACTGAAGCTTTCTTT. Its translation is CASSPLTGFGTEAFF.

The chain combines TRBV11-2 with TRBJ1-1; 10 bases fit TRBD1. The J segment lost 7 bases and the V segment lost 2 bases, leaving 4 bases of the junction unmatched. Germline CDR1 and CDR2: SGHAT and FQNNGV. This CDR3 has 14 amino acids. This CDR3 is CASSLPGQGCEAFF. For the CDR3, the DNA is TGTGCCAGCAGCTTACCGGGACAGGGGTGTGAAGCTTTCTTT.

The CDR3 is CASSSPGGERETQYF. CDR3 sequence (DNA): TGTGCCAGCAGTTCCCCGGGGGGCGAGCGAGAGACCCAGTACTTC. This chain links TRBV28 with TRBJ2-5; perhaps TRBD2 as D (7 bases). Germline V gene lookup returns CDR1 MDHEN and CDR2 SYDVKM. V lost 4 bases and J 4 bases, leaving 16 bases between the germline ends. This CDR3 has 15 residues.

The chain recombines TRBV5-5 with TRBJ1-3, with 7 positions matching TRBD1. CDR3 size: 14 residues. V trimming: 5 bases; J trimming: 4 bases; junction bases outside the gene matches: 6. Germline V lookup: CDR1 SGHKS, CDR2 YYEKEE (reference sequence). CDR3 bases: TGTGCCAGCAGTTTTCCGGGACAGGGAAACACCATATATTTT. Residues: CASSFPGQGNTIYF.

The rearrangement uses TRBV11-2 and TRBJ2-5, with D tentatively TRBD2 (5 bases). The length of the CDR3 is 15 residues. V lost 1 base to trimming and J lost 4 bases, with 13 bases between them. Germline V gene lookup returns CDR1 SGHAT and CDR2 FQNNGV. The CDR3: CASSLGLRAVETQYF. The CDR3 bases are TGTGCCAGCAGCTTAGGGTTGCGGGCAGTAGAGACCCAGTACTTC.

V gene TRBV29-1 combines with J gene TRBJ1-1, with D possibly being TRBD1 (5 bases). Germline V gene sequence: CDR1 SQVTM, CDR2 ANQGSEA. The CDR3 sequence is 11 residues long. V gave up 7 bases and J gave up 5 bases, with 11 bases separating them. The CDR3 nucleotides read TGCAGCGCTCCGACAGCTACTGAAGCTTTCTTT. This translates into CSAPTATEAFF.

The rearrangement links TRBV5-6 to TRBJ2-7; maybe TRBD1 (5 bases). V dropped 0 bases and J dropped 3 bases, with 10 bases sitting between them. The germline V gene has CDR1 SGHDT and CDR2 YYEEEE. CDR3 length equals 14 residues. The CDR3 region is CASSLAGQGYEQYF. CDR3 coding DNA: TGTGCCAGCAGCTTGGCCGGGCAGGGCTACGAGCAGTACTTC. Full variable domain (outside the CDR3, taken from reference TRBV5-6 and TRBJ2-7): DAGVTQSPTHLIKTRGQQVTLRCSPKSGHDTVSWYQQALGQGPQFIFQYYEEEERQRGNFPDRFSGHQFPNYSSELNVNALLLGDSALYLCASSLAGQGYEQYFGPGTRLTVT.

This clone was seen more than once but under ten times. The chain carries TRBV7-2 and TRBJ2-7, with 11 bases aligning to TRBD2. The CDR3 covers 18 residues. Germline V gene lookup returns CDR1 SGHTA and CDR2 FQGNSA. With V trimmed by 0 bases and J by 1 base, 8 bases remained unmatched. CDR3 coding DNA: TGTGCCAGCAGCTTAGCTCAACTAGCGGGAGCCCAGTCCTACGAGCAGTACTTC. It translates to CASSLAQLAGAQSYEQYF.

The chain joins TRBV15 to TRBJ2-3, with 8 bases aligning to TRBD2. CDR1 is LNHNV, CDR2 YYDKDF, per germline (reference sequence). The V segment lost 5 bases and the J segment 5 bases; nucleotides outside the gene matches: 6. This CDR3 has 14 residues. The CDR3 nucleotides are TGTGCCACCAGCTGGCGGGAGGCGGGAGATACGCAGTATTTT. Translation: CATSWREAGDTQYF.

This clone was picked up one time. This CDR3 is CASSLSGRAVGELFF. DNA for the CDR3: TGTGCCAGCAGCTTAAGCGGGAGGGCCGTCGGGGAGCTGTTTTTT. This sequence joins TRBV11-3 and TRBJ2-2, with 10 bases that match TRBD2. CDR3 size: 15 residues. Trimming took 2 bases from V and 7 from J; bases not matched to a gene: 4. The V gene's germline CDR1 is SGHNT and CDR2 YENEEA.

This clone was counted a single time. This chain uses TRBV6-5 with TRBJ2-1; perhaps TRBD2 as D (5 bases). CDR3 length: 13 residues. The germline V gene has CDR1 MNHEY and CDR2 SVGAGI. The V end lost 6 bases, the J end lost 4 bases, and 10 bases lay between the germline ends. CDR3 sequence reads: CASSPGLYNEQFF. For the CDR3, the DNA is TGTGCCAGCAGCCCTGGACTGTACAATGAGCAGTTCTTC.

The rearrangement links TRBV2 to TRBJ2-7; 8 bases map to TRBD2. The CDR3 sequence is 14 residues long. Losses at the gene ends were 6 bases for V and 5 bases for J; bases not matched to a gene: 9. Germline CDR1 reads SNHLY; CDR2 reads FYNNEI. CDR3 sequence reads: CASRVEAGVNEQYF. As DNA, the CDR3 is TGTGCCAGCAGAGTTGAAGCGGGAGTGAACGAGCAGTACTTC. Full variable domain (missing parts from reference TRBV2 and TRBJ2-7): EPEVTQTPSHQVTQMGQEVILRCVPISNHLYFYWYRQILGQKVEFLVSFYNNEISEKSEIFDDQFSVERPDGSNFTLKIRSTKLEDSAMYFCASRVEAGVNEQYFGPGTRLTVT.

The chain recombines TRBV9 with TRBJ1-2; D unresolved. From germline, CDR1 is SGDLS and CDR2 YYNGEE. The CDR3 sequence is 14 residues long. V shed 0 bases and J shed 0 bases, with 6 bases lying between them. CDR3 loop: CASSVVATNYGYTF. The CDR3 nucleotides read TGTGCCAGCAGCGTAGTGGCAACTAACTATGGCTACACCTTC. Together with reference TRBV9 and TRBJ1-2, the CDR3 gives the full variable domain: DSGVTQTPKHLITATGQRVTLRCSPRSGDLSVYWYQQSLDQGLQFLIQYYNGEERAKGNILERFSAQQFPDLHSELNLSSLELGDSALYFCASSVVATNYGYTFGSGTRLTVV.